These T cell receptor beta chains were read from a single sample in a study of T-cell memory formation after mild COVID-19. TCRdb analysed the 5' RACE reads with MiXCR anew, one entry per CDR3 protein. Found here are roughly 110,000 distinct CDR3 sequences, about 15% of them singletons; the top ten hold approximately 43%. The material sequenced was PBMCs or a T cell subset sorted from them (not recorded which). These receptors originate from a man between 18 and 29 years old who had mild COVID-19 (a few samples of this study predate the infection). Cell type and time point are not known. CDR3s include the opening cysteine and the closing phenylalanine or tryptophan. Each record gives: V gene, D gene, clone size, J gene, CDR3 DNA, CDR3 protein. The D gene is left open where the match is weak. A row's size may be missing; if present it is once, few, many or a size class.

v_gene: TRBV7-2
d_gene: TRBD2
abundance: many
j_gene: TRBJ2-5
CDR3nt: TGTGCCAGCAGCTTAGACCTAGCGGGGGGGCCGGAGACCCAGTACTTC
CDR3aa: CASSLDLAGGPETQYF

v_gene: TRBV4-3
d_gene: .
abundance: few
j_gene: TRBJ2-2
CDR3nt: TGCGCCAGCAGCCAAGAATTCCTCGGAGCGTTGGACACCGGGGAGCTGTTTTTT
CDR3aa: CASSQEFLGALDTGELFF

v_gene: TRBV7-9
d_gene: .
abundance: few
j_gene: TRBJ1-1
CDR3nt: TGTGCCAGCAGCCAAGACATCTTTGAAGCTTTCTTT
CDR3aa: CASSQDIFEAFF

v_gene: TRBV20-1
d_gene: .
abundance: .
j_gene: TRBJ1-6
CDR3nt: TGCAGTGCTAGATCATCAGACCGATGGGATTTAAATTCACCCCTCCACTTT
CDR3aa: CSARSSDRWDLNSPLHF

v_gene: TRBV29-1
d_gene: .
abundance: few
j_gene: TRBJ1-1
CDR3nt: TGCAGCGTTGTCCGGGGGGACACTGAAGCTTTCTTT
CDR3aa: CSVVRGDTEAFF

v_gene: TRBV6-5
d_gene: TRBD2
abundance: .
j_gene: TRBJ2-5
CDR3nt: TGTGCCAGCAGAGAAGGGGGTAGCGGGGGGTTGGGGACCCAGTACTTC
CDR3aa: CASREGGSGGLGTQYF

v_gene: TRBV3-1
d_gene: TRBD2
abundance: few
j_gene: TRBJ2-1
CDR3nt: TGTGCCAGCAGCTCCGGGACTAGCGGGAATGAGCAGTTCTTC
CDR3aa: CASSSGTSGNEQFF

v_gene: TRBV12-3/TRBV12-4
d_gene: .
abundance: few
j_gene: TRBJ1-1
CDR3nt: TGTGCCAGCAGTCTTTCTCGGGGCACTGAAGCTTTCTTT
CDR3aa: CASSLSRGTEAFF

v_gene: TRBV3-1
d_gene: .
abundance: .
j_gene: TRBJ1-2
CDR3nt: TGTGCCAGCAGCCCGACCCCGGCAGGCTATGGCTACACCTTC
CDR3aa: CASSPTPAGYGYTF

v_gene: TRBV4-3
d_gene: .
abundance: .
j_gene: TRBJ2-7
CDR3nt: TGCGCCAGCAGCCAAGATCGTGGGACCTACGAGCAGTACTTC
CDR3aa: CASSQDRGTYEQYF

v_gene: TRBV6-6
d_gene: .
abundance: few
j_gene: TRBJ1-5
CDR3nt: TGTGCCAGCACTCACGGGTTGGCGGGCAATCAGCCCCAGCATTTT
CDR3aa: CASTHGLAGNQPQHF

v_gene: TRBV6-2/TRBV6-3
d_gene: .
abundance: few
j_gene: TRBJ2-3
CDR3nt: TGTGCCAGCAGTTTAAACACAGATACGCAGTATTTT
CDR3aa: CASSLNTDTQYF

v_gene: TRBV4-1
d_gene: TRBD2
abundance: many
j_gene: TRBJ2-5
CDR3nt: TGCGCCAGCAGCCAGGGACTAGCCCCAGAGACCCAGTACTTC
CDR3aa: CASSQGLAPETQYF

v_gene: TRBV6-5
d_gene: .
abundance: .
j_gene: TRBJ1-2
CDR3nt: TGTGCCAGCAGTGAGGGGTATGGCTACACCTTC
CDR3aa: CASSEGYGYTF

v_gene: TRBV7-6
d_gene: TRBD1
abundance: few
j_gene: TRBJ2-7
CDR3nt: TGTGCCAGCAGCCGCTGGACAGGGCTCCCCTACGAGCAGTACTTC
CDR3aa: CASSRWTGLPYEQYF

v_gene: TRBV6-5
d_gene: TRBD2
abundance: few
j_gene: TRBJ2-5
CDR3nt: TGTGCCAGCAGTTACTCCGGCGGGGGATATCAAGAGACCCAGTACTTC
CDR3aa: CASSYSGGGYQETQYF

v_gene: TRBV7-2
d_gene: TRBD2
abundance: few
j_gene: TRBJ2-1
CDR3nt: TGTGCCAGCAGCCTCCAGCGGGGGGGCCGAGATGAGCAGTTCTTC
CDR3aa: CASSLQRGGRDEQFF

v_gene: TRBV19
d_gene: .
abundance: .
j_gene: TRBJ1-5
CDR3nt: TGTGCCAGTAGTATAGCCAATCAGCCCCAGCATTTT
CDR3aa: CASSIANQPQHF

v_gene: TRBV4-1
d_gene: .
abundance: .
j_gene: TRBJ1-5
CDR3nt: TGCGCCAGCAGCCCTACGAGTGGTTTTCAGCCCCAGCATTTT
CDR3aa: CASSPTSGFQPQHF

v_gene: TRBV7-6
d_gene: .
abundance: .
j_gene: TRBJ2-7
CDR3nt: TGTGCCAGCAGCTTAGCGGGAGAGGGCCTCTACGAGCAGTACTTC
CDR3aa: CASSLAGEGLYEQYF

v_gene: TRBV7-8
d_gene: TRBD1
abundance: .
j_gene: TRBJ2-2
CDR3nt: TGTGCCAGCAGTCGTAGACAGGGGGCCGGGACCGGGGAGCTGTTTTTT
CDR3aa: CASSRRQGAGTGELFF

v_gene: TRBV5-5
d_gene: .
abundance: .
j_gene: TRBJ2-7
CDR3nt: TGTGCCAGCAGAGGGTTTGGCCGGACCCCCTACGAGCAGTACTTC
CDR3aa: CASRGFGRTPYEQYF

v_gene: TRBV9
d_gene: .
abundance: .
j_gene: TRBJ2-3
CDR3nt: TGTGCCAGCAGCGTAGAAGGGACTAGCACAGATACGCAGTATTTT
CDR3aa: CASSVEGTSTDTQYF

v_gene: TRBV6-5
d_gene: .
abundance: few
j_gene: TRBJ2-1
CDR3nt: TGTGCCAGCAGTTCCACCCTCATAGCTGAGCAGTTCTTC
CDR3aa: CASSSTLIAEQFF

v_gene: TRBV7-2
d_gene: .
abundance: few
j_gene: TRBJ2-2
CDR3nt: TGTGCCAGCACCTGGGACCACACGAACACCGGGGAGCTGTTTTTT
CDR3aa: CASTWDHTNTGELFF

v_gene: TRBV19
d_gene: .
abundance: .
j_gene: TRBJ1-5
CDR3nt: TGTGCCAGTAGTATAGTGGCAGGGGGCAATCAGCCCCAGCATTTT
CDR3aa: CASSIVAGGNQPQHF

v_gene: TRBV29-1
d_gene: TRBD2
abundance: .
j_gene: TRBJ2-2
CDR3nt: TGCAGCGTCCAGGAACTAGCGGGGTACACCGGGGAGCTGTTTTTT
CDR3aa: CSVQELAGYTGELFF

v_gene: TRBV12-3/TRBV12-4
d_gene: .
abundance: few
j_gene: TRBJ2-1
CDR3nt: TGTGCCAGCAGTTTATTGGCGGGGGCTTACAATGAGCAGTTCTTC
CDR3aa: CASSLLAGAYNEQFF

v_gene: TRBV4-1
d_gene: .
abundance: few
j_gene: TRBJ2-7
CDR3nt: TGCGCCAGCAGCCAAGTTGGAGGGGCATCCTACGAGCAGTACTTC
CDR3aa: CASSQVGGASYEQYF

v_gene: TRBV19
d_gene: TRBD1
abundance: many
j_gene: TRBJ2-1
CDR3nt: TGTGCCAGTAGTAGGGTGGGACAGAATGAGCAGTTCTTC
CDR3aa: CASSRVGQNEQFF